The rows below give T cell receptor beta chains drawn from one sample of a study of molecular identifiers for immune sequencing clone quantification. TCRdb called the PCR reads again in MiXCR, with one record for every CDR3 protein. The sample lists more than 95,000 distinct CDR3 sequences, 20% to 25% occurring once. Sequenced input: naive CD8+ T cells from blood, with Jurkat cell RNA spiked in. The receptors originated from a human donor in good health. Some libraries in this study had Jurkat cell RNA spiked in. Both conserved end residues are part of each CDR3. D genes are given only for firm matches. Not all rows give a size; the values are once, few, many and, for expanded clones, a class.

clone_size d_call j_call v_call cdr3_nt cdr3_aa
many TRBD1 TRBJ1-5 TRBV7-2 TGTGCCAGCAGCTTAGGGACAGGGGGCTGGAATCAGCCCCAGCATTTT CASSLGTGGWNQPQHF
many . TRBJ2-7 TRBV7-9 TGTGCCAGCAGCCCAGAGAGCCCAGGGTGGAGGATGTACTTC CASSPESPGWRMYF
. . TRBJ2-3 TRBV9 TGTGCCAGCAGCCCCCAACCCGCCCAGGGGACAGATACGCAGTATTTT CASSPQPAQGTDTQYF
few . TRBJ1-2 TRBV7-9 TGTGCCAGCAGCTTAGCTTTGGACACCCACTATGGCTACACCTTC CASSLALDTHYGYTF
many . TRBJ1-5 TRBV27 TGTGCCAGCAGTGAGATCATGAATCAGCCCCAGCATTTT CASSEIMNQPQHF
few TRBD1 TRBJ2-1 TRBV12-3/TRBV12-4 TGTGCCAGCACTTCACAGGGGGCCGATGAGCAGTTCTTC CASTSQGADEQFF
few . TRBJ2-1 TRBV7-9 TGTGCCAGCAGCCAGGTTGGGATGGGCTACAATGAGCAGTTCTTC CASSQVGMGYNEQFF
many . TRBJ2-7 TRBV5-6 TGTGCCAGCAGCTTGTTCTACGAGCAGTACTTC CASSLFYEQYF
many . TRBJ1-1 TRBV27 TGTGCCAGCAGTCACAGTATTTCCGGGAGCTACTTTGAAGCTTTCTTT CASSHSISGSYFEAFF
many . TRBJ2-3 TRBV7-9 TGTGCCAGCAGCTCCCCCTCAACAGATACGCAGTATTTT CASSSPSTDTQYF
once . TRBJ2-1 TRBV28 TGTGCCAGCAGCTCCCCTTTTCGAGCCGGTCTTTCGGATGAGCAGTTCTTC CASSSPFRAGLSDEQFF
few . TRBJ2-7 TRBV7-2 TGTGCCAGCAGCTTCCGCGATGGCGACGAGCAGTACTTC CASSFRDGDEQYF
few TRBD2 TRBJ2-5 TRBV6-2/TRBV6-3 TGTGCCAGCAGTTACTCGTCTCGGGAGGGCCCCGAGACCCAGTACTTC CASSYSSREGPETQYF
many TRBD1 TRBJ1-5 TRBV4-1 TGCGCCAGCAGCCAAGAGGACAGGGGGCTAGGTCAGCCCCAGCATTTT CASSQEDRGLGQPQHF
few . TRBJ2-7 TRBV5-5 TGTGCCAGCAGCTTGAGGGGGACCCAAGATTACGAGCAGTACTTC CASSLRGTQDYEQYF
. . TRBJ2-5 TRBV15 TGTGCCACCAGCAGCTCTAGCCGGGACGGGTACCAAGAGACCCAGTACTTC CATSSSSRDGYQETQYF
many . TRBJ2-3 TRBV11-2 TGTGCCAGCAGCCTGACAGGAACCTACACAGATACGCAGTATTTT CASSLTGTYTDTQYF
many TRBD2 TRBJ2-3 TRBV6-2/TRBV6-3 TGTGCCAGCAGTCCAACATTTGTGGTGACTAGCGAAGCAGATACGCAGTATTTT CASSPTFVVTSEADTQYF
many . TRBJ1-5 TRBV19 TGTGCCAGTAGTTGGAGGGCCCCAGGCAATCAGCCCCAGCATTTT CASSWRAPGNQPQHF
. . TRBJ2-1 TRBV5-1 TGCGCCAGCAGCTTTGGTTCGGGTGAGCAGTTCTTC CASSFGSGEQFF
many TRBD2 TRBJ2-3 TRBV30 TGTGCCTGGAGTCTTAGCGGGGAAGGAGATACGCAGTATTTT CAWSLSGEGDTQYF
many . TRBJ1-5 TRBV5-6 TGTGCCAGCAGCTTGGAGGGTAGCAATCAGCCCCAGCATTTT CASSLEGSNQPQHF
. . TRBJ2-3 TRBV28 TGTGCCAGCAGAAGAGGACGAGACGCAAATACGCAGTATTTT CASRRGRDANTQYF
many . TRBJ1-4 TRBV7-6 TGTGCCAGCAGTCCCATTTGGGGAGCAGGAAACGGGGAAAAACTGTTTTTT CASSPIWGAGNGEKLFF
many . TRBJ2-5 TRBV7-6 TGTGCCAGCAGCCCGCCCCAAGAGACCCAGTACTTC CASSPPQETQYF
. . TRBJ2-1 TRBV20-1 TGCAGTGCTAGAGAAGGACCCAACTACAATGAGCAGTTCTTC CSAREGPNYNEQFF
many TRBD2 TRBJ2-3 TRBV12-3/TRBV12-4 TGTGCCAGCAGTTTCGCGGGAGCTGATACGCAGTATTTT CASSFAGADTQYF
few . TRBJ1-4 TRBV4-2 TGTGCCAGCAGCGAACGCGAGGCGGCGGCTAATGAAAATCTGTATTTT CASSEREAAANENLYF
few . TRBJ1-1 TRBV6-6 TGTGCCAGCAGTTTCAGAGGGGGGGAACCTGAAGCTTTCTTT CASSFRGGEPEAFF
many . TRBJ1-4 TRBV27 TGTGCCAGCTCCCAGATGTCCGGAGATGAAAAACTGTTTTTT CASSQMSGDEKLFF
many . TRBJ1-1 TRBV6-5 TGTGCCAGCAGTTACCGGATGGTGGCCGGGGGCACTGAAGCTTTCTTT CASSYRMVAGGTEAFF
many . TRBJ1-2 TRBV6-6 TGTGCCAGCAGTTACTCTGCCGACAGTACTAACTATGGCTACACCTTC CASSYSADSTNYGYTF
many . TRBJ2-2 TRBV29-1 TGCAGCGTTGAAGCAGAGACCGGGGAGCTGTTTTTT CSVEAETGELFF
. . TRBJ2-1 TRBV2 TGTGCCAGCAGTGACACGAAACTCTACAATGAGCAGTTCTTC CASSDTKLYNEQFF
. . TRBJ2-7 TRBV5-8 TGTGCCAGCAGCTTGAGGTCTTCCTACGAGCAGTACTTC CASSLRSSYEQYF
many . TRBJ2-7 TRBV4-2 TGTGCCAGCAGCAAGTGGACGGGAATTTACGAGCAGTACTTC CASSKWTGIYEQYF
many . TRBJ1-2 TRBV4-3 TGCGCCAGCAGCCAAGGGCGGGGGATTCTTTATGGCTACACCTTC CASSQGRGILYGYTF
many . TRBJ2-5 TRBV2 TGTGCCAGCAGTGAAAGGGGGGCAGGGTCAGACTCAGAGACCCAGTACTTC CASSERGAGSDSETQYF
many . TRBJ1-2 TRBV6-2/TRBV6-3 TGTGCCAGCAGTTACACCCTTTCGGCGGGCTACACCTTC CASSYTLSAGYTF
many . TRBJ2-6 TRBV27 TGTGCCAGCAGTCCATCCCTTCGCTCTGGGGCCAACGTCCTGACTTTC CASSPSLRSGANVLTF